This T cell receptor (beta chain) was captured by sequencing in a study of immune cell composition in non-small cell lung cancer. Study-level points and caveats: Tumour-reactive clones were not shown to match dominant in vivo tumour clones.

TCRdb's table, derived via immunoSEQ multiplex PCR, lists solely in-frame clones and lacks some. The table records more than 11,000 clones, 81% of them present only once. Template was genomic DNA from frozen, unsorted single-cell suspensions. On this clone itself: Antigen specificity is unknown.

From germline, CDR1 is SGHTA and CDR2 FQGTGA. The CDR3 extends over 15 amino acids. Trimming stripped 2 bases from V and 5 bases from J, with 15 bases between. The sequence was obtained from a human donor with non-small cell lung cancer. The V call is TRBV7-3, the J call TRBJ2-5, with a tentative D call TRBD2 (6 bases). Sequencing was performed on lung tumor tissue. The CDR3 nucleotides read TGTGCCAGCAGCTTAGGTGGGGGGATGAAGGAGACCCAGTACTTC. Translated, it gives CASSLGGGMKETQYF.